This record covers a single T cell receptor beta chain. Germline V gives CDR1 SQVTM, CDR2 ANQGSEA. CDR3 size: 12 residues. V lost 6 bases to trimming and J lost 1 base, with 9 bases between them. The data stem from a study of human T cells and chemical hapten exposure. Overall study context: Diphenylcyclopropenone doses were given weekly to the scalps of patients across the approximately 25-week study.

Regarding time point: pre-sensitization, week 0. Treatment noted: therapeutic diphenylcyclopropenone sensitization with weekly scalp DPC. TCRdb recomputed calls from the RACE reads with MiXCR, one row per CDR3 protein. This repertoire shows approximately 79,000 distinct CDR3 sequences, roughly 8.5% found once; its top ten account for approximately 2.8%. The chain carries TRBV29-1 and TRBJ1-1; D call uncertain. This TCR derives from a middle-aged man with alopecia areata. Some clones in this sample may be carry-over from other donors' samples. This sample comprised whole blood, obtained in connection with sensitization to the hapten diphenylcyclopropenone (DPC). The CDR3 DNA sequence: TGCAGCGTCCAGACGGAGAACACTGAAGCTTTCTTT. Amino acids: CSVQTENTEAFF.